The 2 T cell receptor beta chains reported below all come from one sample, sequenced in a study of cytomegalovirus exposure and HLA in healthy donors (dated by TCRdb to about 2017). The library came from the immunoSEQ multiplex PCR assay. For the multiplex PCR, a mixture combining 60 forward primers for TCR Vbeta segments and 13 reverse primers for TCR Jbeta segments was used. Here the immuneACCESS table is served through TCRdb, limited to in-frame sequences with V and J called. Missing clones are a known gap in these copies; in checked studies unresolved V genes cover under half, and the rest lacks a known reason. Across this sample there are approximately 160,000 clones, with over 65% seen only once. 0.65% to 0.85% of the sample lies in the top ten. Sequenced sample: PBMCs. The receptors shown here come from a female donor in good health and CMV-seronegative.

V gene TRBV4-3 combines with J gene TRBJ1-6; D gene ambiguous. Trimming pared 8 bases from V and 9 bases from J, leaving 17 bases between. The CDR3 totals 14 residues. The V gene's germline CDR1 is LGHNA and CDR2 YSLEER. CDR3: CASSSKREGSPLHF. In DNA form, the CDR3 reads TGCGCCAGCTCCAGTAAGAGGGAGGGTTCACCCCTCCACTTT.

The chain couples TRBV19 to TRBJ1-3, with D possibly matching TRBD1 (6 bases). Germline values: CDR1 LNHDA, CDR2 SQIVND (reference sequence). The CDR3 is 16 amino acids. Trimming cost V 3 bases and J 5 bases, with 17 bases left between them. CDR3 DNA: TGTGCCAGTAGTATTTCAGGGGTCAAAGCCAGAAACACCATATATTTT. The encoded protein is CASSISGVKARNTIYF. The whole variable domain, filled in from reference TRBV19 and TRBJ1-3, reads DGGITQSPKYLFRKEGQNVTLSCEQNLNHDAMYWYRQDPGQGLRLIYYSQIVNDFQKGDIAEGYSVSREKKESFPLTVTSAQKNPTAFYLCASSISGVKARNTIYFGEGSWLTVV.